This T cell receptor (beta chain) was identified in a study of T cell repertoires in cytomegalovirus infection. Whole-study context: TCR beta signatures that were public indicated CMV infection and matching HLA type. Overall study results and limits: HLA-C-restricted CMV clonotypes gave the most frequent clonotype in two of eight donors. People with CMV and the relevant HLA were identified by cumulative public TCR beta family frequency.

TCRdb ran MiXCR on the reads and lists one entry per CDR3 protein. This sample yields roughly 630,000 distinct CDR3 sequences, of which more than 20% are seen a single time; approximately 8.2% belongs to the top ten. Per germline, CDR1 SGHTA and CDR2 FQGNSA. The CDR3 runs 15 residues. V lost 4 bases to trimming and J lost 6 bases, with 15 bases between them. This clonotype was seen many times. Its antigen is unidentified. The sample consisted of CD8+ T cells from PBMCs. This sequence originates from a human donor in good health (CMV status not recorded). Some clones in this sample may be carry-over from other donors' samples. This sequence joins TRBV7-2 and TRBJ1-4; D is perhaps TRBD1 (6 bases). The CDR3 sequence is CASSSFYREDEKLFF. CDR3 nucleotide sequence: TGTGCCAGCAGCTCTTTCTACAGGGAGGATGAAAAACTGTTTTTT.